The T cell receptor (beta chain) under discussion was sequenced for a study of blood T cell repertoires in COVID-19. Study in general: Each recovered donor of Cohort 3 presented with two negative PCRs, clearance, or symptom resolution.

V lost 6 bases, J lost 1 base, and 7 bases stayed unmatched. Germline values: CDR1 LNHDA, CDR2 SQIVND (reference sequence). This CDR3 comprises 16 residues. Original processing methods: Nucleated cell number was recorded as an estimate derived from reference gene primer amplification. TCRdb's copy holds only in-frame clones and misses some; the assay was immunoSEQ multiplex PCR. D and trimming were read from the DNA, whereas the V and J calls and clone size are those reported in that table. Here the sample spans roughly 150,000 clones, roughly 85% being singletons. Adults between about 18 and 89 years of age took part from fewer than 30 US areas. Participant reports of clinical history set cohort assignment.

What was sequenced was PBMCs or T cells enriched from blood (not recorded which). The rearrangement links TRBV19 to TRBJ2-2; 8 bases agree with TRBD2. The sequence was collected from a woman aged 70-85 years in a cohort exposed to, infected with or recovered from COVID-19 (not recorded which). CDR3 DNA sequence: TGTGCCAGTAGCCGTAGCGGGGCCTTGAACACCGGGGAGCTGTTTTTT. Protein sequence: CASSRSGALNTGELFF. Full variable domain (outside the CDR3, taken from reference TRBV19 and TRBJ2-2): DGGITQSPKYLFRKEGQNVTLSCEQNLNHDAMYWYRQDPGQGLRLIYYSQIVNDFQKGDIAEGYSVSREKKESFPLTVTSAQKNPTAFYLCASSRSGALNTGELFFGEGSRLTVL.